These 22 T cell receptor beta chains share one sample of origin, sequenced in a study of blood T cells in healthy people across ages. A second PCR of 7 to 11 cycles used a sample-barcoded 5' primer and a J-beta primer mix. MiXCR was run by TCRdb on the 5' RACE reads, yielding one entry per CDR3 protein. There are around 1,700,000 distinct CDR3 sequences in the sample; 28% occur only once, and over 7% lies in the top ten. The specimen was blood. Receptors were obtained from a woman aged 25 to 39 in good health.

In nucleotides, the CDR3 is TGTGCCAGCAGACGAATGGGGGCAGGGAATGAGCAGTTCTTC. It is translated as CASRRMGAGNEQFF. The rearrangement uses TRBV12-3 or TRBV12-4 and TRBJ2-1, with D possibly TRBD1 on 6 matching bases. The CDR3 totals 14 residues. V was pared by 6 bases and J by 7 bases, with 16 bases between.

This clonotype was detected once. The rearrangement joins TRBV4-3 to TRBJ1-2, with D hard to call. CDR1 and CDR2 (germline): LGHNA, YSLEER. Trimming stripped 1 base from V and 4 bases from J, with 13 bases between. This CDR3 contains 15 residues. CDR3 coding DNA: TGCGCCAGCAGCCAAGGGGGAACGGCCAGCTATGGCTACACCTTC. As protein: CASSQGGTASYGYTF.

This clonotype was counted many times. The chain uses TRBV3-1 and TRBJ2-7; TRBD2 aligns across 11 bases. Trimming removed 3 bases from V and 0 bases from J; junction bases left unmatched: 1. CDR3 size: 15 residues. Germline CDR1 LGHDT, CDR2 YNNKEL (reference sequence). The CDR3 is CASSQTSGNSYEQYF. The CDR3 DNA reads TGTGCCAGCAGCCAGACTAGCGGGAACTCCTACGAGCAGTACTTC.

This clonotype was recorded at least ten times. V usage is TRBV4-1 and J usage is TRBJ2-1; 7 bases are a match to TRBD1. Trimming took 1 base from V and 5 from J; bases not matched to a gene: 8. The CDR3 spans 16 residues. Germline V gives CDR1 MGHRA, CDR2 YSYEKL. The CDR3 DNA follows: TGCGCCAGCAGCCAAGGTAACAGGGGACCTAACAATGAGCAGTTCTTC. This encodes CASSQGNRGPNNEQFF.

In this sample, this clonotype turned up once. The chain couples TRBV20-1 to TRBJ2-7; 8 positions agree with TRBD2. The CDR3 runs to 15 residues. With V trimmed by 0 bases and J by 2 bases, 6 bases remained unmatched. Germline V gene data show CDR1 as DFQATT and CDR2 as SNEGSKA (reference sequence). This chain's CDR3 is CSARDGVSGTYEQYF. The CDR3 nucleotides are TGCAGTGCTAGAGATGGGGTTAGCGGGACCTACGAGCAGTACTTC.

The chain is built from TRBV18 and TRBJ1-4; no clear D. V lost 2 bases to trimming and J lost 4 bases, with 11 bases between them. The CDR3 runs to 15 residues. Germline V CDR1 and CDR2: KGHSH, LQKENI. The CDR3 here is CASSPERGFNEKLFF. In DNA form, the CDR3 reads TGTGCCAGCTCACCAGAACGAGGGTTTAATGAAAAACTGTTTTTT. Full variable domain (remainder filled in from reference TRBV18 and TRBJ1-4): NAGVMQNPRHLVRRRGQEARLRCSPMKGHSHVYWYRQLPEEGLKFMVYLQKENIIDESGMPKERFSAEFPKEGPSILRIQQVVRGDSAAYFCASSPERGFNEKLFFGSGTQLSVL.

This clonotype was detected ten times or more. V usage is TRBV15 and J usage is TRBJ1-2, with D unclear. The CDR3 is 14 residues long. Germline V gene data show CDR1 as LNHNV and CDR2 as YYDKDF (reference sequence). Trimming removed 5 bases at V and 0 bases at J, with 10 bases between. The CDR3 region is CATSEHQANYGYTF. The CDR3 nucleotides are TGTGCCACCAGCGAACACCAAGCTAACTATGGCTACACCTTC.

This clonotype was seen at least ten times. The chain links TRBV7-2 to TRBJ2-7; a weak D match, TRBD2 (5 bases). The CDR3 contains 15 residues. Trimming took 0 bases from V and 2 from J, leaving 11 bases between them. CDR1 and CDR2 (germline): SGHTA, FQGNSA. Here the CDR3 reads CASSLAPGRTYEQYF. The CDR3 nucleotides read TGTGCCAGCAGCTTAGCACCGGGAAGAACCTACGAGCAGTACTTC.

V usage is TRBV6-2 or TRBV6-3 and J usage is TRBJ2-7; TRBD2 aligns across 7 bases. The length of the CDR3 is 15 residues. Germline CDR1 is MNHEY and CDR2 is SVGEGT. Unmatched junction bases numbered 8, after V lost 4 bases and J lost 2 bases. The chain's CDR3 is CASSFPGLTTYEQYF. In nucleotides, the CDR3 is TGTGCCAGCAGTTTTCCGGGACTAACCACCTACGAGCAGTACTTC.

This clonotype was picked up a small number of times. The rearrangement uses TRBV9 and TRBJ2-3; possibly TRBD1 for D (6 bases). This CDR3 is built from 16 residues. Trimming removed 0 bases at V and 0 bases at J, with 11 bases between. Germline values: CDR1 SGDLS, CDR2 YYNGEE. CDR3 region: CASSVEDRLSTDTQYF. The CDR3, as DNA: TGTGCCAGCAGCGTAGAGGACAGACTTAGCACAGATACGCAGTATTTT.

CDR3 sequence (DNA): TGTGCCAGCAGCAAAGGCTACCCGGGACAGGGTCATCTCTATGGCTACACCTTC. Protein sequence: CASSKGYPGQGHLYGYTF. V gene TRBV21-1 combines with J gene TRBJ1-2; whether TRBD1, the table's D call, matches the DNA was not checked. TRBV21-1 is flagged as a pseudogene. The CDR3 spans 18 residues.

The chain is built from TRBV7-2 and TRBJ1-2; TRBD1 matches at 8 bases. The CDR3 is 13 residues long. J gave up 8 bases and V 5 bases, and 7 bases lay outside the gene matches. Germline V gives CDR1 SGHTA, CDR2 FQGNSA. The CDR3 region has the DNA TGTGCCAGCAGCCCGGACAGGGAGACCGGCTACACCTTC. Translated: CASSPDRETGYTF.

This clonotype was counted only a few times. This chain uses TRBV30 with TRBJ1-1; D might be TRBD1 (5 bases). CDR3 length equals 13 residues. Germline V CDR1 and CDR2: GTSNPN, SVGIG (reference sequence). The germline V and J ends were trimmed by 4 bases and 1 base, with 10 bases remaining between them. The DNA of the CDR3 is TGTGCCTGGAACCCAGGACAGAACACTGAAGCTTTCTTT. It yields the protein CAWNPGQNTEAFF.

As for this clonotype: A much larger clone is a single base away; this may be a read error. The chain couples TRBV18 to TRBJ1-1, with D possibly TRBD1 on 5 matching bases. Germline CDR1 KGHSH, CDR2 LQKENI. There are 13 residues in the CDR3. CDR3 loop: CTSSGPTGTEAFF. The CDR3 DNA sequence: TGTACCAGCTCGGGACCGACGGGCACTGAAGCTTTCTTT.

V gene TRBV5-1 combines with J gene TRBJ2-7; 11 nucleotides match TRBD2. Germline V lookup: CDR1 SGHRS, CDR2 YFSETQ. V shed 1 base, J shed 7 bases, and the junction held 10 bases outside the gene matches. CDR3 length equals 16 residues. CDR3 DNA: TGCGCCAGCAGCTTGCCTTTAGCGGGGGGGACAGATGAGCAGTACTTC. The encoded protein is CASSLPLAGGTDEQYF. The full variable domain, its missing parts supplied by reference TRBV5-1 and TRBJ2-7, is KAGVTQTPRYLIKTRGQQVTLSCSPISGHRSVSWYQQTPGQGLQFLFEYFSETQRNKGNFPGRFSGRQFSNSRSEMNVSTLELGDSALYLCASSLPLAGGTDEQYFGPGTRLTVT.

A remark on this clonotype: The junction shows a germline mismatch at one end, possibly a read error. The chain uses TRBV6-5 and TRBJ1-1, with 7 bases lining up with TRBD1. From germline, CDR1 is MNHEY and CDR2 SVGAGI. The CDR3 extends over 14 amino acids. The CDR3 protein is CASSRSPGGGEAYF. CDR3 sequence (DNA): TGTGCCAGCAGCCGGTCCCCAGGGGGTGGGGAAGCTTACTTT.

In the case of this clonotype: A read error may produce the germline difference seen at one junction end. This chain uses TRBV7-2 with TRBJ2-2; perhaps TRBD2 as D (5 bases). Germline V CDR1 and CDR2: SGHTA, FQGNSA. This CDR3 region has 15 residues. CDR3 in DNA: TGTGCCAGCAGCTTATCTTCCCGGAACACCGGGGAGTTGTTTTTT. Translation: CASSLSSRNTGELFF.

The DNA for the CDR3 is TGTGCCAGCAGCTTAGAGGGGGGGCTCGCCACAGATACGCAGTATTTT. Encoded protein: CASSLEGGLATDTQYF. The chain combines TRBV7-3 with TRBJ2-3, with D perhaps matching TRBD2 (7 bases). V was clipped by 2 bases and J by 2 bases, with 14 bases between them. The germline V gene encodes CDR1 SGHTA and CDR2 FQGTGA. The CDR3 extends over 16 amino acids.

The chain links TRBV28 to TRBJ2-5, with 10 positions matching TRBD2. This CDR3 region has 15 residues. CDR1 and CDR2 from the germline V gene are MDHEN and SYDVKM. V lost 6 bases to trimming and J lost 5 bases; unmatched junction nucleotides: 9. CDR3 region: CASSLAGDSEETQYF. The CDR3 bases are TGTGCCAGCAGCCTAGCGGGGGATTCGGAGGAGACCCAGTACTTC.

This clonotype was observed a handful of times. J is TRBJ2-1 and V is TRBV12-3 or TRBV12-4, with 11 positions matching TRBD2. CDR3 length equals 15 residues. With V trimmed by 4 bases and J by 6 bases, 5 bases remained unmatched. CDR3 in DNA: TGTGCCAGCAGTTCGACTAGCGGGGCACTCAATGAGCAGTTCTTC. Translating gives CASSSTSGALNEQFF.

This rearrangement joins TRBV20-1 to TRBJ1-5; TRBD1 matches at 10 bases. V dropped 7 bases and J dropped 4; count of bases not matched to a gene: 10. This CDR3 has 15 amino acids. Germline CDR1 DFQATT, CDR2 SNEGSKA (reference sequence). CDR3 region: CSVGRDRGQNQPQHF. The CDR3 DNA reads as TGCAGTGTCGGGCGGGACAGGGGTCAAAATCAGCCCCAGCATTTT.

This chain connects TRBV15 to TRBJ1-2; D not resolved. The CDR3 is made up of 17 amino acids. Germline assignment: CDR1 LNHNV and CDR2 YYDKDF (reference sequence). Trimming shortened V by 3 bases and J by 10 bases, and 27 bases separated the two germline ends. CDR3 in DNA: TGTGCCACCAGCAGCCGGACCGGGGAGGGCCCCCCGGCTGACTACACCTTC. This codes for CATSSRTGEGPPADYTF.